This T cell receptor (beta chain) was sequenced during a study of cytomegalovirus exposure and HLA in healthy donors. Looking at the study overall: Membership in the Caucasian-associated ancestry cluster was found for around four fifths of 398 genotyped donors.

Of note for this clone: Antigen: not known.

The V gene lost 2 bases and the J gene lost 4 bases, with 9 bases spanning the gap. The CDR3 has 12 amino acids. Germline loops: CDR1 GTSNPN, CDR2 SVGIG (reference sequence). PCR used 60 Vbeta primers and 13 Jbeta primers. The data were produced by immunoSEQ multiplex PCR, yet TCRdb's version contains in-frame clones alone and is incomplete. Among fewer than 250,000 clones listed, roughly 77% were seen once. Study-wide results and caveats: TCR beta chain V- and J-gene trimming was linked, in a later analysis, to a missense variant in DCLRE1C. Cytomegalovirus status was reportedly diagnosed by the classifier with high specificity and sensitivity. DRB1 had the most TCR associations and HLA-C the fewest, a later analysis found, with rates varying by HLA locus.

The chain carries TRBV30 and TRBJ2-7, with D possibly being TRBD1 (5 bases). Sequences were obtained from PBMCs. The clonotype comes from a man aged 30 to 39 in good health and CMV-seropositive. CDR3 loop: CAWSKDRYEQYF. The CDR3 DNA reads TGTGCCTGGAGTAAAGACAGATACGAGCAGTACTTC. Variable domain in full (rest from reference TRBV30 and TRBJ2-7): SQTIHQWPATLVQPVGSPLSLECTVEGTSNPNLYWYRQAAGRGLQLLFYSVGIGQISSEVPQNLSASRPQDRQFILSSKKLLLSDSGFYLCAWSKDRYEQYFGPGTRLTVT.